The text below deals with one T cell receptor (beta chain). Its antigen remains unidentified. This sample was included in a study of monozygotic twins with inflammatory bowel disease (dated by TCRdb to between 2019 and 2020). Concerning the study at large: The complete study included approximately 30 monozygotic twin pairs: 19 IBD-discordant Danish pairs and nine German pairs, of which four were IBD-concordant and five were IBD-discordant. The search for disease-associated traits relied mainly on comparing IBD patients with their genetically identical healthy co-twins within discordant pairs. Each individual had, on average, about 151 000 unique TCRalpha sequences and 181 000 unique TCRbeta sequences available for analysis. Study-wide conclusions, independent of this receptor: IBD patients had lower TCRbeta repertoire diversity, measured by the inverse Simpson index, than their healthy co-twins. Because patients received different immunosuppressive treatments, the repertoires may have picked up extra background noise and variability between individuals. Compared with healthy twins, IBD patients had fewer clonotypes in common with other individuals, a difference most pronounced in patients showing signs of disease activity. No difference in repertoire similarity was observed between concordant and discordant twins, possibly owing to limited statistical power. The results gave no support for a single strong signal or clonotype linked to IBD. Different T cell subtypes could not be distinguished in the analysis.

Library prep was done by 5' RACE. The input for every TCR library was 3,500 to 4,000 ng of total RNA. For each sample, cDNA synthesis with SMARTScribe reverse transcriptase was split into eight separate reactions. During cDNA synthesis, template switching was used to introduce unique molecular identifiers that contained a 6-nucleotide sample barcode. Amplification of TCRalpha and TCRbeta cDNA involved two nested PCRs of 16 and 9 cycles, and each PCR was followed by bead purification. Before amplification, the cDNA was both treated with uracil DNA-glycosylase and purified with the QIAquick PCR purification kit. In the second PCR, Illumina TruSeq-compatible adapters and sample-specific barcodes were added. TapeStation and Qubit were used to check library quality and concentration, and 4 to 6 ng of each library went into the pool. Sequencing of the pooled libraries was done on an Illumina HiSeq2500 single-index Rapid Run using custom sequencing primers and 2 x 100 bp reads. The paper's processing steps were these. MiGEC version 1.2.6 was used for UMI-based consensus assembly, which corrected PCR and sequencing errors. MiXCR version 2.1.1 was used to carry out V(D)J alignment, clonotype assembly and CDR3 extraction. To normalise gene usage, clonotype sharing and MAIT/NKT TCR abundance, the top 1000, 10 000 and 20 000 clonotypes in each sample were analysed. Diversity was computed as the inverse Simpson index with the vegan R package after downsampling to 27 000 UMIs. Statistical testing used paired Mann-Whitney U tests on the discordant twin pairs and applied Benjamini-Hochberg correction for multiple testing. The reads were reprocessed in TCRdb, with one entry per CDR3 protein sequence and no accompanying DNA. TCRdb's processing, not the study's, gives the V and J calls here. For this sample, the table gives 200,000 to 250,000 distinct CDR3 sequences. Clones ranked in the top ten supply more than 7.5% of the sample.

From each donor, an approximately 2.5 ml peripheral blood sample was collected into PAXgene tubes and stored at -80 degrees C. Total RNA was isolated from whole blood with the PAXgene blood miRNA kit on an automated QIAcube, without T cell sorting. Peripheral blood from monozygotic twin pairs, either concordant or discordant for inflammatory bowel disease, underwent deep TCRalpha and TCRbeta repertoire profiling that used unique molecular barcoding. Smoking habits were recorded for all twin pairs, with individuals classified as current, former or never smokers. The CDR3 numbers 14 residues from cysteine through phenylalanine. Only the protein is available. In the germline V gene, CDR1 corresponds to SGHRS and CDR2 to YFSETQ.

The source material was blood. The sequence was obtained from a human donor with ulcerative colitis or Crohn's disease, or a healthy co-twin of an affected twin (not recorded which). The chain is encoded by TRBV5-1 joined to TRBJ2-7. The CDR3 corresponds to CASSFNIISYEQYF.